The sequence of this T cell receptor (beta chain) was determined in a study of blood T cell repertoires in COVID-19. This table comes from immunoSEQ multiplex PCR, and its TCRdb copy is limited to in-frame clones, with some not included. The table shows some 150,000 clones, with around 82% occurring only once. Germline assignment: CDR1 SGHRS and CDR2 YFSETQ. V dropped 4 bases and J dropped 6; count of bases not matched to a gene: 11. CDR3 length equals 15 residues. Sequencing was performed on peripheral blood. The V call is TRBV5-1, the J call TRBJ2-7; 9 bases line up with TRBD1. The receptor was derived from a human donor with acute or convalescent COVID-19. The donor label of this sample is uncertain. The CDR3 here is CASSPTPLTGGEQYF. The CDR3 DNA reads TGCGCCAGCAGCCCAACCCCCTTGACAGGGGGCGAGCAGTACTTC.